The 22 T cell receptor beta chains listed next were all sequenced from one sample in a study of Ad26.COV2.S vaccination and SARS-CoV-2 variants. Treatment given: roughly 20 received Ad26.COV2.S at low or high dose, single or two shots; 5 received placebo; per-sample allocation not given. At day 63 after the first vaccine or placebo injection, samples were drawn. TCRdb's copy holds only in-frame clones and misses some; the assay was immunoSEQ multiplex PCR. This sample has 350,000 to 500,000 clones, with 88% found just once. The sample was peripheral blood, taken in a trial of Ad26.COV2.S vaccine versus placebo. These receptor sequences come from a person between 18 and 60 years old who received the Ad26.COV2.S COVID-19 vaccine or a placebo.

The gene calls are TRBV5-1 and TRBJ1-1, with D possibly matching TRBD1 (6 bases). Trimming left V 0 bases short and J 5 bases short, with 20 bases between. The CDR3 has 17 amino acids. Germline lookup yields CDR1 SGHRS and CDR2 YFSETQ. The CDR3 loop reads CASSLALSDRPGTEAFF. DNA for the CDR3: TGCGCCAGCAGCTTGGCCCTATCTGACAGGCCGGGAACTGAAGCTTTCTTT. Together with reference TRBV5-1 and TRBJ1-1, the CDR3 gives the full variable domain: KAGVTQTPRYLIKTRGQQVTLSCSPISGHRSVSWYQQTPGQGLQFLFEYFSETQRNKGNFPGRFSGRQFSNSRSEMNVSTLELGDSALYLCASSLALSDRPGTEAFFGQGTRLTVV.

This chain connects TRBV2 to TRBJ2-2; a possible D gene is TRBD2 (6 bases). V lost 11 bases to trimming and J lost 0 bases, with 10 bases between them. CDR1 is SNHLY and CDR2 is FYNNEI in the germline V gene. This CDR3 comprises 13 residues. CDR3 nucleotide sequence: TGTGCCGCTGGAGGGACGAACACCGGGGAGCTGTTTTTT. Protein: CAAGGTNTGELFF.

For the CDR3, the DNA is TGCGCCAGCAGCCAGCCCCTAGCGGGGGGCCGCACAGATACGCAGTATTTT. Its translation is CASSQPLAGGRTDTQYF. The chain uses TRBV4-1 and TRBJ2-3, with TRBD2 identical over 11 bases. The V and J ends lost 3 bases and 1 base, in that order; junction bases with no gene match: 6. CDR3 length equals 17 residues. The germline V gene encodes CDR1 MGHRA and CDR2 YSYEKL.

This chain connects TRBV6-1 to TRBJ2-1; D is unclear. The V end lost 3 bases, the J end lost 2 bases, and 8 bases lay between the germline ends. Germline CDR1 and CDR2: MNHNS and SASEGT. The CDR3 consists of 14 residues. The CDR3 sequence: CASSDHATYNEQFF. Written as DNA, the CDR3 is TGTGCCAGCAGTGACCATGCGACCTACAATGAGCAGTTCTTC.

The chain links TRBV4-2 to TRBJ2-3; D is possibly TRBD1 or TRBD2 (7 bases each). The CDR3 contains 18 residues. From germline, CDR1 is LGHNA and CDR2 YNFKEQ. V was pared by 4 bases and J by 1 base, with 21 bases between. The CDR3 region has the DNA TGTGCCAGCAGCCTCCTCAGGGGGGGGCCGTCTGGCACAGATACGCAGTATTTT. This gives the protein CASSLLRGGPSGTDTQYF.

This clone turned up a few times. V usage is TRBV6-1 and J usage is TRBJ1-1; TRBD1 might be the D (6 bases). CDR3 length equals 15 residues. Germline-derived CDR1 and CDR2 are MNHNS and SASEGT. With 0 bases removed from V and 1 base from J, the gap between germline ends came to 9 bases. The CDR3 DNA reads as TGTGCCAGCAGTGAAGCGGGGGCAGCGAACACTGAAGCTTTCTTT. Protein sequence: CASSEAGAANTEAFF.

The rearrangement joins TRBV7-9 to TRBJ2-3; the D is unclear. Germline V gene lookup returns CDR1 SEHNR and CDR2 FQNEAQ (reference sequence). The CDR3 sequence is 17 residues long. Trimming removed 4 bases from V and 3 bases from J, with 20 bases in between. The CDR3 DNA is TGTGCCAGCAGCTCCCGCATCAGTGGGGTCGGGACAGATACGCAGTATTTT. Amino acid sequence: CASSSRISGVGTDTQYF.

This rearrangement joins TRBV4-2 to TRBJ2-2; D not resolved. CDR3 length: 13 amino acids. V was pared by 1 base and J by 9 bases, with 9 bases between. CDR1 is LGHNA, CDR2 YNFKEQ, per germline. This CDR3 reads CASSQALSRELFF. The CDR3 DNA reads TGTGCCAGCAGCCAAGCGCTGTCCCGGGAGCTGTTTTTT.

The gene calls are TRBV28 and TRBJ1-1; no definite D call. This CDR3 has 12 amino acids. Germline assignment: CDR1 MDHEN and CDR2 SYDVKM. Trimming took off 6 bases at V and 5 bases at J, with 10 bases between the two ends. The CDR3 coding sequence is TGTGCCAGCAGCCTAAGGGTGACTGAAGCTTTCTTT. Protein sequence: CASSLRVTEAFF.

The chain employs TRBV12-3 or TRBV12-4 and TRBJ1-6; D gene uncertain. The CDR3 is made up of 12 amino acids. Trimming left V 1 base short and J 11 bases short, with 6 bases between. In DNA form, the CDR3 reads TGTGCCAGCAGTTTAGTTGGGACACCCCTCCACTTT. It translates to CASSLVGTPLHF.

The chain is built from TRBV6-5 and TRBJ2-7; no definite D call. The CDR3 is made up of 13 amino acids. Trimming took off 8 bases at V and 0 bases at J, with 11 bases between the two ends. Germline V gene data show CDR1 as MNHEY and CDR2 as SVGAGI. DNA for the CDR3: TGTGCCAGCGAACCCCAACGCTCCTACGAGCAGTACTTC. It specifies CASEPQRSYEQYF.

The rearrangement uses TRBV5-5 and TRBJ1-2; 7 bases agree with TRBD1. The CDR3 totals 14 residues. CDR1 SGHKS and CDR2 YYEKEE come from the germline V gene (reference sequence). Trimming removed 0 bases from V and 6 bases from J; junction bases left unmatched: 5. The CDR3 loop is CASSLEGAINGYTF. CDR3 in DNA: TGTGCCAGCAGCTTGGAGGGGGCAATTAATGGCTACACCTTC.

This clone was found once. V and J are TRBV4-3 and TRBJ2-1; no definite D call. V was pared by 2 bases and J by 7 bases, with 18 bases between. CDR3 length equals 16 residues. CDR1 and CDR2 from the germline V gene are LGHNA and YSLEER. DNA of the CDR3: TGCGCCAGCAGCCAACTACCGGGCGGACGTTATAATGAGCAGTTCTTC. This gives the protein CASSQLPGGRYNEQFF.

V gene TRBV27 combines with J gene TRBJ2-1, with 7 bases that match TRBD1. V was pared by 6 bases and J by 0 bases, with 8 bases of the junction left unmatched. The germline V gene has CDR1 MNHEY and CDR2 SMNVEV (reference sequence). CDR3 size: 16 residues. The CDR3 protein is CASRLGQASSYNEQFF. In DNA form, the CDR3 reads TGTGCCAGCAGGCTAGGACAGGCCAGCTCCTACAATGAGCAGTTCTTC.

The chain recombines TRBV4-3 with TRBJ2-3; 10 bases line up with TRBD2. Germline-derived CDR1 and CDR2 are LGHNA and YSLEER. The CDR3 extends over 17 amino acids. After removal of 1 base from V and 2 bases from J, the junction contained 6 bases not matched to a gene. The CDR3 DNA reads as TGCGCCAGCAGCCAAGGTTCAAGCGGGGGGGCCACAGATACGCAGTATTTT. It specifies CASSQGSSGGATDTQYF.

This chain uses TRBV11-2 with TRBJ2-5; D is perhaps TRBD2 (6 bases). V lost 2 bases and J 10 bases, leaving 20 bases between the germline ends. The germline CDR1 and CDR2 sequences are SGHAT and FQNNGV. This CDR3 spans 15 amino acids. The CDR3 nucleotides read TGTGCCAGCAGCTTAACTTTAAGTTCCCAGGGACTCCAGTACTTC. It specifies CASSLTLSSQGLQYF.

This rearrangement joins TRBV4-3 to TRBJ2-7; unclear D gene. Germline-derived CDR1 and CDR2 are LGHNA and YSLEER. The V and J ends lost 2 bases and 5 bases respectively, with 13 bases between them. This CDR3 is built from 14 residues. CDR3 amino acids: CASSQQTDFHEQYF. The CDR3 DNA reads TGCGCCAGCAGCCAACAAACAGACTTCCACGAGCAGTACTTC.

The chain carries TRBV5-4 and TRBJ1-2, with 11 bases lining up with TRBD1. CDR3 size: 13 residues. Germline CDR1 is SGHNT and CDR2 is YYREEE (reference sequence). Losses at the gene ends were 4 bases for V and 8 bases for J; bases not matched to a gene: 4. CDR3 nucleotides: TGTGCCAGCAGCCCCGGACAGGGGGCCGGCTACACCTTC. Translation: CASSPGQGAGYTF. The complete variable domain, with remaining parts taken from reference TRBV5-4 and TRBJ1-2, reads ETGVTQSPTHLIKTRGQQVTLRCSSQSGHNTVSWYQQALGQGPQFIFQYYREEENGRGNFPPRFSGLQFPNYSSELNVNALELDDSALYLCASSPGQGAGYTFGSGTRLTVV.

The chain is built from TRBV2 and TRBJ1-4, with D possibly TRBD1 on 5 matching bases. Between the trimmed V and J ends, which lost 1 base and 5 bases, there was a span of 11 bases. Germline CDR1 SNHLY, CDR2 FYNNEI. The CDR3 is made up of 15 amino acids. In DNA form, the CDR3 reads TGTGCCAGCAGTGAAGAGGGGACGAAAAATGAAAAACTGTTTTTT. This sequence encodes CASSEEGTKNEKLFF.

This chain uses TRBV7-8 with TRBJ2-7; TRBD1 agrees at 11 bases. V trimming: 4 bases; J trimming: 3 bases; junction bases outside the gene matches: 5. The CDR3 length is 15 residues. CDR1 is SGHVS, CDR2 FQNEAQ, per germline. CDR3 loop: CASSWTGTGGYEQYF. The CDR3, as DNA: TGTGCCAGCAGCTGGACCGGGACAGGGGGCTACGAGCAGTACTTC.

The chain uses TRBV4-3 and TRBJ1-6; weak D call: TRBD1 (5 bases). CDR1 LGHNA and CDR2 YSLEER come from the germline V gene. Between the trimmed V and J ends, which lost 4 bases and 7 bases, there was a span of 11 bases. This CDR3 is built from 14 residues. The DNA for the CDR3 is TGCGCCAGCAGCCCGGGGACGGGGAATTCACCCCTCCACTTT. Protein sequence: CASSPGTGNSPLHF.

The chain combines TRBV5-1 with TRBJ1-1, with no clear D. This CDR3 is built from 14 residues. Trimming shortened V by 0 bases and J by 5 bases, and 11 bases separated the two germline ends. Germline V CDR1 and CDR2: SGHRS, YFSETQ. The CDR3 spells CASSLERGRTEAFF. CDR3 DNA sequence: TGCGCCAGCAGCTTGGAGAGAGGGCGGACTGAAGCTTTCTTT.